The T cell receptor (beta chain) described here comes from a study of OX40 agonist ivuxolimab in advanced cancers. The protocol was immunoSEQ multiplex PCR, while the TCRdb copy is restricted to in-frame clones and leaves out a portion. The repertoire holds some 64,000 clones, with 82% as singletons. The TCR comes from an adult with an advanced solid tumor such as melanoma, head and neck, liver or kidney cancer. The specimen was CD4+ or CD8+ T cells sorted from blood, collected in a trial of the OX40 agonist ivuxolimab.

The CDR3 reads CASSKGKTRGFNGYTF. DNA for the CDR3: TGTGCCAGCAGCAAAGGGAAAACCAGGGGGTTTAATGGCTACACCTTC. The rearrangement uses TRBV21-1 and TRBJ1-2; the D segment call TRBD1 is taken from the table without a DNA check. TRBV21-1 is termed a pseudogene. The CDR3 is made up of 16 amino acids.